This TCR beta chain came from a study of OX40 agonist ivuxolimab in advanced cancers. About the study: Averaging about 60 years in age, with a range of about 23 to 79, the cohort was more than 75% male.

Sequencing was performed with immunoSEQ multiplex PCR; in TCRdb, only in-frame clones are kept and a portion is missing. Of fewer than 80,000 clones listed, around 81% are singletons. Source: CD4+ or CD8+ T cells sorted from blood, taken in a trial of the OX40 agonist ivuxolimab. This TCR came from an adult with an advanced solid tumor such as melanoma, head and neck, liver or kidney cancer.

The CDR3 DNA reads as TGTGCCAGCAGTTTTGGCAGTAGCACAGATACGCAGTATTTT. This translates into CASSFGSSTDTQYF. The V gene is TRBV27, the J gene TRBJ2-3, with unresolved D. The germline V and J ends were trimmed by 3 bases and 0 bases, with 7 bases remaining between them. CDR1 and CDR2 from the germline V gene are MNHEY and SMNVEV (reference sequence). This CDR3 spans 14 amino acids.